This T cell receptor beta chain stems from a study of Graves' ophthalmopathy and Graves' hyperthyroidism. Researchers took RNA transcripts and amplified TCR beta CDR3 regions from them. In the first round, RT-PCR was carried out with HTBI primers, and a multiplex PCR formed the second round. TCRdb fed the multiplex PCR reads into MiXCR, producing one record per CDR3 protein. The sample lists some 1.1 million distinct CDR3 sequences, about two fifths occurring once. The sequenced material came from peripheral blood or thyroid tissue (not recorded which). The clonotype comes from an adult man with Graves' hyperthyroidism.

Written as DNA, the CDR3 is TGTGCCAGCAGTCGAACCGGGACAGGAGATTCCGGGGAGCTGTTTTTT. It codes for CASSRTGTGDSGELFF. This chain connects TRBV12-3 or TRBV12-4 to TRBJ2-2, with 8 bases aligning to TRBD1. The CDR3 covers 16 residues. The V and J ends lost 5 bases and 6 bases, in that order; junction bases with no gene match: 11.